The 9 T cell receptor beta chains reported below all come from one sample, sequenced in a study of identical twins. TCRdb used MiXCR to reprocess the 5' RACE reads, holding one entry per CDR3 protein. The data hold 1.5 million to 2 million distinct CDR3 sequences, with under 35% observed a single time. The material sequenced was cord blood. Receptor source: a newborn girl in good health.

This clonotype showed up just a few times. The CDR3 is CASSFTGTGNQPQHF. DNA for the CDR3: TGTGCCAGCAGCTTTACAGGGACAGGCAATCAGCCCCAGCATTTT. The chain uses TRBV28 and TRBJ1-5, with 7 bases fitting TRBD1. CDR1 and CDR2 (germline): MDHEN, SYDVKM. V lost 6 bases and J lost 2; bases outside the gene matches: 7. The CDR3 is 15 residues long.

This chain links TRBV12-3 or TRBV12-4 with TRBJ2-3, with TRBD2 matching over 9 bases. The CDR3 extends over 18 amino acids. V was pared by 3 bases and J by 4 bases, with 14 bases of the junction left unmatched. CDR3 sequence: CASSFPQGAGGRADTQYF. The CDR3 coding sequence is TGTGCCAGCAGTTTTCCCCAAGGAGCGGGGGGAAGGGCAGATACGCAGTATTTT.

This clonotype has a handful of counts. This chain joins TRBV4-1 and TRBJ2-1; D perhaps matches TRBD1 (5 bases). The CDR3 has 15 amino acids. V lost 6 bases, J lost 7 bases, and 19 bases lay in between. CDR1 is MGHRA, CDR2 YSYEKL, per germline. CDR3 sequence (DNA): TGCGCCAGCAGAGGCTACGAAGGGGCTAGGAATGAGCAGTTCTTC. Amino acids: CASRGYEGARNEQFF.

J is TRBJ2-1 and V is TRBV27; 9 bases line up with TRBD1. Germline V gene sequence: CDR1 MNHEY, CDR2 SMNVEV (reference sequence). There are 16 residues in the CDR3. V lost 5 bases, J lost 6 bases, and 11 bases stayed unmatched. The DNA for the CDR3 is TGTGCCAGCAGTCCCTACCGGGACAGGGTGGGCAATGAGCAGTTCTTC. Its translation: CASSPYRDRVGNEQFF.

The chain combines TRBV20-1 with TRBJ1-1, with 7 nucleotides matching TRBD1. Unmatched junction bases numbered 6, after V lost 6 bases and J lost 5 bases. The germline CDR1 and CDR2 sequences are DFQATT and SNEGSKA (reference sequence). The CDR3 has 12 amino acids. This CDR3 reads CSAMTGRTEAFF. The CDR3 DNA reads TGCAGTGCCATGACAGGGCGAACTGAAGCTTTCTTT.

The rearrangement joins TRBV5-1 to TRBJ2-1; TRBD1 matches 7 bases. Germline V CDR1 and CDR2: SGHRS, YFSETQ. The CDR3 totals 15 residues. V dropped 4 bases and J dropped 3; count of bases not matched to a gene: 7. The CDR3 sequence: CASSPDREGYNEQFF. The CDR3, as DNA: TGCGCCAGCAGCCCCGACAGGGAAGGCTACAATGAGCAGTTCTTC.

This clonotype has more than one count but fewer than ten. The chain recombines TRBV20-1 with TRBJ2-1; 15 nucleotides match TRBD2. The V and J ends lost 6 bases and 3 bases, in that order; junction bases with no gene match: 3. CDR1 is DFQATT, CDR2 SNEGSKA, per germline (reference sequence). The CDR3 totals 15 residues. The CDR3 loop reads CSAQGLAGGYNEQFF. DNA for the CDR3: TGCAGTGCCCAGGGACTAGCGGGGGGCTACAATGAGCAGTTCTTC.

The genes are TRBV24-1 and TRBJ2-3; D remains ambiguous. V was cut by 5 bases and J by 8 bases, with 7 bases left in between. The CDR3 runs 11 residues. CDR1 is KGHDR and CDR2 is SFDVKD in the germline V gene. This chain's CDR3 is CATSASATQYF. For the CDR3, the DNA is TGTGCCACCAGTGCTTCGGCTACGCAGTATTTT.

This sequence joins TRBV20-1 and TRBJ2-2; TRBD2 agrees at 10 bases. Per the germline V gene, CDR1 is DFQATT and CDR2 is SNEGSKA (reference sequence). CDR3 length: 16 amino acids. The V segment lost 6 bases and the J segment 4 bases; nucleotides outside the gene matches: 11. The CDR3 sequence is CSAIPRTSGITGELFF. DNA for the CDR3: TGCAGTGCGATCCCCCGGACTAGCGGAATCACCGGGGAGCTGTTTTTT.